These 32 T cell receptor beta chains share one sample of origin, sequenced in a study of blood T cell repertoires in COVID-19. Only in-frame clones appear in the TCRdb table, and some are missing; sequencing was by immunoSEQ multiplex PCR. The table records 50,000 to 65,000 clones, about four fifths of them present only once. The sequencing sample was made of peripheral blood. The source of these receptors is a woman in her sixties or seventies with acute or convalescent COVID-19.

This chain links TRBV6-2 or TRBV6-3 with TRBJ1-1; no definite D call. The CDR3 totals 13 residues. Germline V gene sequence: CDR1 MNHEY, CDR2 SVGEGT. V shed 0 bases and J shed 5 bases, with 7 bases lying between them. CDR3 region: CASSYSAQTEAFF. CDR3 DNA: TGTGCCAGCAGTTACTCGGCTCAAACTGAAGCTTTCTTT.

The chain has TRBV7-2 and TRBJ2-1; D is unclear. CDR3 length: 16 residues. Germline V gene data show CDR1 as SGHTA and CDR2 as FQGNSA. With 7 bases removed from V and 2 bases from J, the gap between germline ends came to 18 bases. The CDR3 reads CASTQGRSSTYNEQFF. CDR3 DNA: TGTGCCAGCACCCAAGGTAGGTCTAGTACCTACAATGAGCAGTTCTTC. Together with reference TRBV7-2 and TRBJ2-1, the CDR3 gives the full variable domain: GAGVSQSPSNKVTEKGKDVELRCDPISGHTALYWYRQSLGQGLEFLIYFQGNSAPDKSGLPSDRFSAERTGGSVSTLTIQRTQQEDSAVYLCASTQGRSSTYNEQFFGPGTRLTVL.

By share, this clone counts as medium-sized (0.01 to 0.1%). V gene TRBV19 combines with J gene TRBJ2-7; TRBD1 might be the D (5 bases). CDR1 and CDR2 (germline): LNHDA, SQIVND (reference sequence). With 5 bases removed from V and 2 bases from J, the gap between germline ends came to 10 bases. The CDR3 spans 13 residues. CDR3 residues: CASSFGAAYEQYF. CDR3 coding DNA: TGTGCCAGTAGTTTTGGGGCAGCCTACGAGCAGTACTTC.

This rearrangement joins TRBV19 to TRBJ2-3; D unclear. Germline CDR1 and CDR2: LNHDA and SQIVND (reference sequence). Trimming stripped 4 bases from V and 2 bases from J, with 7 bases between. CDR3 length: 13 residues. The DNA for the CDR3 is TGTGCCAGTAGTAAAGACTTCACAGATACGCAGTATTTT. This sequence encodes CASSKDFTDTQYF.

The rearrangement links TRBV19 to TRBJ2-1; D is uncertain. CDR3 size: 15 residues. The ends were cut back, 7 bases at V and 2 bases at J, with 15 bases in the middle. Germline loops: CDR1 LNHDA, CDR2 SQIVND (reference sequence). The CDR3 sequence is CASTPRSAPYNEQFF. CDR3 bases: TGTGCCAGTACCCCCAGGTCCGCTCCCTACAATGAGCAGTTCTTC.

V gene TRBV7-9 combines with J gene TRBJ2-3, with a weak D call TRBD1 (6 bases). V lost 8 bases to trimming and J lost 6 bases, with 15 bases between them. The CDR3 is 13 residues long. Germline V gene lookup returns CDR1 SEHNR and CDR2 FQNEAQ (reference sequence). Here the CDR3 reads CASDPGTTDTQYF. Here the CDR3 DNA reads TGTGCCAGCGACCCCGGGACAACCGATACGCAGTATTTT.

The V gene is TRBV30, the J gene TRBJ1-2, with D perhaps matching TRBD1 (6 bases). There are 13 residues in the CDR3. The germline V gene encodes CDR1 GTSNPN and CDR2 SVGIG (reference sequence). V was clipped by 3 bases and J by 4 bases, with 12 bases between them. CDR3 DNA: TGTGCCTGGAGCCCACAGGGAACCTATGGCTACACCTTC. Protein sequence: CAWSPQGTYGYTF.

This clone was seen a few times. The rearrangement joins TRBV24-1 to TRBJ1-4; maybe TRBD1 (6 bases). This CDR3 has 15 amino acids. V was clipped by 4 bases and J by 5 bases, with 13 bases between them. Looked up from germline, CDR1 is KGHDR and CDR2 is SFDVKD. CDR3: CATSETTGLNEKLFF. CDR3 nucleotide sequence: TGTGCCACCAGTGAAACCACAGGGCTCAATGAAAAACTGTTTTTT.

CDR3 sequence: CASGRRQGTLWEQYF. CDR3 nucleotides: TGTGCCAGCGGGCGAAGACAGGGTACCTTGTGGGAGCAGTACTTC. The rearrangement links TRBV28 to TRBJ2-7, with TRBD1 identical over 7 bases. The germline CDR1 and CDR2 sequences are MDHEN and SYDVKM. The CDR3 is 15 amino acids. J lost 7 bases, V lost 8 bases, and 17 bases had no gene match.

This sequence joins TRBV5-6 and TRBJ1-5; TRBD1 might be the D (6 bases). Germline CDR1 SGHDT, CDR2 YYEEEE. The CDR3 is 15 residues long. The V end was cut by 1 base, the J end by 7 bases, with 15 bases between. Here the CDR3 DNA reads TGTGCCAGCAGCTTGTTAAGGGGGTCGAGCCAGCCCCAGCATTTT. Its translation: CASSLLRGSSQPQHF.

The rearrangement uses TRBV7-2 and TRBJ2-1; 7 bases match TRBD2. The V segment lost 6 bases and the J segment 12 bases; nucleotides outside the gene matches: 11. Per the germline V gene, CDR1 is SGHTA and CDR2 is FQGNSA. The CDR3 totals 13 residues. CDR3: CASSLGEGRGQFF. CDR3 sequence (DNA): TGTGCCAGCAGTCTCGGGGAGGGGCGCGGGCAGTTCTTC.

The J gene is TRBJ1-3, the V gene TRBV2, with TRBD1 identical over 9 bases. This CDR3 has 14 amino acids. V gave up 5 bases and J gave up 3 bases; unmatched junction bases: 2. The V gene's germline CDR1 is SNHLY and CDR2 FYNNEI. CDR3: CASSSGQGGNTIYF. Written as DNA, the CDR3 is TGTGCCAGCAGTTCGGGACAGGGTGGAAACACCATATATTTT.

J is TRBJ1-1 and V is TRBV6-5; D perhaps matches TRBD1 (6 bases). V was shortened by 5 bases and J by 1 base, with 8 bases between the two germline ends. Looked up from germline, CDR1 is MNHEY and CDR2 is SVGAGI. The CDR3 extends over 13 amino acids. CDR3: CASSTQGNTEAFF. DNA for the CDR3: TGTGCCAGCAGTACACAGGGGAACACTGAAGCTTTCTTT.

The chain links TRBV7-8 to TRBJ1-5; tentatively, D is TRBD1 (5 bases). V was pared by 2 bases and J by 1 base, with 9 bases between. The CDR3 runs to 15 residues. Germline V gives CDR1 SGHVS, CDR2 FQNEAQ. CDR3 loop: CASSLTRQSNQPQHF. The CDR3 DNA sequence: TGTGCCAGCAGCTTAACCCGACAGAGCAATCAGCCCCAGCATTTT.

This chain joins TRBV6-5 and TRBJ1-2; TRBD1 agrees at 7 bases. The CDR3 is made up of 12 amino acids. In germline, CDR1 is MNHEY, CDR2 SVGAGI. V lost 6 bases, J lost 5 bases, and 3 bases stayed unmatched. The CDR3 spells CASRDRVYGYTF. CDR3 bases: TGTGCCAGCAGAGACAGGGTGTATGGCTACACCTTC.

To note about this clone: Germline is not matched at one junction end, which may reflect a read error. J is TRBJ2-7 and V is TRBV7-7; 8 nucleotides match TRBD1. The CDR3 spans 15 residues. CDR1 and CDR2 from the germline V gene are SSHAT and FNYEAQ (reference sequence). The CDR3: CASSYRQGTEYEQYF. The CDR3 DNA reads as TGTGCTAGCAGCTATAGACAGGGGACAGAATACGAGCAGTACTTC.

The chain employs TRBV27 and TRBJ2-7; TRBD1 matches 8 bases. CDR1 and CDR2 (germline): MNHEY, SMNVEV (reference sequence). With 2 bases clipped from V and 3 bases from J, the junction kept 9 bases outside the gene matches. The CDR3 covers 16 residues. The CDR3 loop is CASSLITGGRIYEQYF. The DNA of the CDR3 is TGTGCCAGCAGTTTAATAACAGGGGGTAGGATCTACGAGCAGTACTTC.

This rearrangement joins TRBV5-1 to TRBJ2-5; D gene unclear. Germline V gene lookup returns CDR1 SGHRS and CDR2 YFSETQ. This CDR3 comprises 13 residues. Trimming took off 0 bases at V and 4 bases at J, with 7 bases between the two ends. The CDR3 region has the DNA TGCGCCAGCAGCTTGGGAGCAAGAGAGACCCAGTACTTC. Translating gives CASSLGARETQYF. Combining the CDR3 with reference TRBV5-1 and TRBJ2-5 gives the whole variable domain KAGVTQTPRYLIKTRGQQVTLSCSPISGHRSVSWYQQTPGQGLQFLFEYFSETQRNKGNFPGRFSGRQFSNSRSEMNVSTLELGDSALYLCASSLGARETQYFGPGTRLLVL.

The chain couples TRBV29-1 to TRBJ1-6; D unclear. Trimming shortened V by 6 bases and J by 7 bases, and 10 bases separated the two germline ends. There are 12 residues in the CDR3. The germline V gene encodes CDR1 SQVTM and CDR2 ANQGSEA. The CDR3 is CSVSDGNSPLHF. For the CDR3, the DNA is TGCAGCGTGAGTGACGGGAATTCACCCCTCCACTTT.

CDR3 amino acids: CASSLAGGRNTIYF. In nucleotides, the CDR3 is TGTGCCAGCAGCTTGGCGGGCGGGAGGAACACCATATATTTT. The chain combines TRBV5-8 with TRBJ1-3; no reliable D call. Germline values: CDR1 SGHTS, CDR2 YDEGEE. V was cut by 0 bases and J by 7 bases, with 11 bases left in between. The CDR3 is 14 amino acids.

CDR3 region: CASSPRVGNEQFF. For the CDR3, the DNA is TGTGCCAGCAGCCCCCGAGTTGGCAATGAGCAGTTCTTC. The chain is built from TRBV13 and TRBJ2-1; D unclear. V gave up 5 bases and J gave up 6 bases, with 11 bases separating them. This CDR3 has 13 residues. CDR1 is PRHDT, CDR2 FYEKMQ, per germline (reference sequence).

V is TRBV5-4 and J is TRBJ1-2, with 11 bases matching TRBD1. This CDR3 is built from 15 residues. In germline, CDR1 is SGHNT, CDR2 YYREEE (reference sequence). V lost 2 bases, J lost 6 bases, and 6 bases stayed unmatched. This chain's CDR3 is CASSFRDRGLDGYTF. The CDR3 coding sequence is TGTGCCAGCAGCTTCCGGGACAGGGGGTTAGATGGCTACACCTTC. The variable domain in full, with the rest retrieved from reference TRBV5-4 and TRBJ1-2, is ETGVTQSPTHLIKTRGQQVTLRCSSQSGHNTVSWYQQALGQGPQFIFQYYREEENGRGNFPPRFSGLQFPNYSSELNVNALELDDSALYLCASSFRDRGLDGYTFGSGTRLTVV.

The V and J genes are TRBV19 and TRBJ2-7; TRBD2 matches 8 bases. V trimming: 0 bases; J trimming: 7 bases; junction bases outside the gene matches: 5. The germline V gene encodes CDR1 LNHDA and CDR2 SQIVND (reference sequence). The CDR3 extends over 14 amino acids. The CDR3 is CASSIELAEGEQYF. Here the CDR3 DNA reads TGTGCCAGTAGTATAGAACTAGCGGAAGGGGAGCAGTACTTC.

The chain couples TRBV11-3 to TRBJ2-4, with 7 bases identical to TRBD2. The germline V gene encodes CDR1 SGHNT and CDR2 YENEEA. The CDR3 is 13 residues long. Unmatched junction bases numbered 2, after V lost 1 base and J lost 8 bases. The CDR3 nucleotides are TGTGCCAGCAGCTTAGTACGGGGGGACATTCAGTACTTC. Its protein is CASSLVRGDIQYF.

This chain links TRBV4-1 with TRBJ1-5; possible D gene TRBD1, 6 bases. Germline CDR1 is MGHRA and CDR2 is YSYEKL. Trimming removed 4 bases from V and 0 bases from J, with 13 bases in between. This CDR3 has 16 residues. CDR3 DNA: TGCGCCAGCAGCCCCCCCGAGGGGGATAGCAATCAGCCCCAGCATTTT. This gives the protein CASSPPEGDSNQPQHF.

The chain couples TRBV10-3 to TRBJ1-5, with D possibly being TRBD1 (5 bases). V was shortened by 0 bases and J by 4 bases, with 13 bases between the two germline ends. Germline V lookup: CDR1 ENHRY, CDR2 SYGVKD. This CDR3 spans 16 amino acids. CDR3 amino acids: CAISESRGTRNQPQHF. The CDR3 DNA is TGTGCCATCAGTGAGTCAAGGGGCACTCGGAATCAGCCCCAGCATTTT.

The chain couples TRBV9 to TRBJ2-5, with 8 bases fitting TRBD2. CDR1 SGDLS and CDR2 YYNGEE come from the germline V gene. V lost 5 bases, J lost 4 bases, and 13 bases stayed unmatched. The CDR3 has 16 amino acids. The CDR3 DNA follows: TGTGCCAGCAGTAGCCTTCACCTAGCGGGCCGAGAGACCCAGTACTTC. Encoded protein: CASSSLHLAGRETQYF.

J is TRBJ2-7 and V is TRBV10-1; D remains ambiguous. The CDR3 is 13 residues long. Trimming left V 5 bases short and J 1 base short, with 9 bases between. Germline assignment: CDR1 WNHNN and CDR2 SYGVQD (reference sequence). CDR3 nucleotides: TGCGCCAGCAGTTCGGTCCCATCCTACGAGCAGTACTTC. The encoded protein is CASSSVPSYEQYF.

The chain is built from TRBV7-9 and TRBJ2-7; D perhaps matches TRBD1 (6 bases). V lost 5 bases and J 0 bases, leaving 20 bases between the germline ends. This CDR3 is built from 17 residues. Germline values: CDR1 SEHNR, CDR2 FQNEAQ (reference sequence). CDR3 sequence: CASSLSPGTRFSYEQYF. CDR3 nucleotide sequence: TGTGCCAGCAGCCTTAGCCCAGGGACAAGATTCTCCTACGAGCAGTACTTC.

This clone has just one count. The chain is built from TRBV24-1 and TRBJ2-1; TRBD2 aligns across 12 bases. The V gene's germline CDR1 is KGHDR and CDR2 SFDVKD. J lost 9 bases, V lost 9 bases, and 5 bases had no gene match. CDR3 size: 13 residues. As DNA, the CDR3 is TGTGCCACCCGACAGACTAGCGGGAGTGAGCAGTTCTTC. Encoded protein: CATRQTSGSEQFF.

This clone was picked up one time. The chain has TRBV7-3 and TRBJ2-1; 9 nucleotides line up with TRBD2. After removal of 0 bases from V and 6 bases from J, the junction contained 3 bases not matched to a gene. The CDR3 totals 15 residues. Germline V gene data show CDR1 as SGHTA and CDR2 as FQGTGA. Written as DNA, the CDR3 is TGTGCCAGCAGCTTAACTAGCGGGGGTTCCAATGAGCAGTTCTTC. Encoded protein: CASSLTSGGSNEQFF.

The chain combines TRBV11-2 with TRBJ2-1, with TRBD1 matching over 10 bases. With V trimmed by 5 bases and J by 9 bases, 10 bases remained unmatched. Germline CDR1 SGHAT, CDR2 FQNNGV. CDR3 size: 15 residues. In DNA, the CDR3 is TGTGCCAGCAGCCTGACAGGGGGCGGGAAAGGTGAGCAGTTCTTC. It yields the protein CASSLTGGGKGEQFF.